This T cell receptor (beta chain) was obtained from a study of response to subunit inactivated influenza vaccine. Study-level results: Every seasonal influenza vaccination brings in few new T cells, the authors suggested.

TCRdb itself ran the RT-PCR reads through MiXCR, one entry per CDR3 protein. This sample has a few hundred thousand distinct CDR3 sequences, with about 15% found just once. The CDR3 spans 13 residues. Germline CDR1 reads ENHRY; CDR2 reads SYGVKD. V gave up 1 base and J gave up 6 bases, with 8 bases separating them. Many counts were recorded for this clonotype. Antigen: not known. This TCR was sampled from a man aged 50 or older who received an inactivated influenza vaccine. The gene calls are TRBV10-3 and TRBJ2-3; D assignment may be TRBD1 or TRBD2 (5 bases each). This specimen was PBMCs from blood, taken approximately 12 days after vaccination. The CDR3 region is CAISEFGADTQYF. Written as DNA, the CDR3 is TGTGCCATCAGTGAGTTCGGGGCGGATACGCAGTATTTT.